Detailed here is one TCR beta chain. The study counted Cohort 3 donors as recovered given two negative PCRs, clearance, or symptom resolution. The CDR3 is made up of 17 amino acids. The junction had 7 bases not matched to a gene; V was cut back by 1 base and J by 0 bases. The germline V gene encodes CDR1 MGHRA and CDR2 YSYEKL. This record belongs to a study of blood T cell repertoires in COVID-19. Data came from immunoSEQ multiplex PCR; TCRdb stores just in-frame clones and leaves some out. The sample consists of some 370,000 clones, around 83% of them appearing once. The chain is built from TRBV4-1 and TRBJ2-7; 9 positions match TRBD2. Sequenced: PBMCs or T cells enriched from blood (not recorded which). The source of this sequence is a woman aged 45 to 65 who had recovered from COVID-19. The CDR3 coding sequence is TGCGCCAGCAGCCAAGTGACTAGCGGCCTTAGCTCCTACGAGCAGTACTTC. It specifies CASSQVTSGLSSYEQYF.